This T cell receptor beta chain was documented in a study of cytomegalovirus exposure and HLA in healthy donors. This clone was observed a single time. PCR primers comprised 60 Vbeta and 13 Jbeta primers. Here immunoSEQ multiplex PCR was the method, and the copy in TCRdb shows in-frame clones only, minus some. The sample has 190,000 or so clones, over 75% seen once. Germline V gene lookup returns CDR1 SGHAT and CDR2 FQNNGV. This CDR3 contains 13 residues. With V trimmed by 5 bases and J by 5 bases, 5 bases remained unmatched. Material for sequencing was PBMCs. This receptor was obtained from a boy between 2 and 15 years old in good health and CMV-seronegative. The chain has TRBV11-2 and TRBJ1-1; 7 bases are a match to TRBD1. CDR3 sequence reads: CASSPTGRTEAFF. CDR3 nucleotides: TGTGCCAGCAGCCCGACAGGGAGGACTGAAGCTTTCTTT.